The entry below gives a single T cell receptor beta chain sequence along with its context. The antigen remains undetermined. This sample stems from a study of shared clonotypes between healthy human individuals. Findings of the study overall: A limitation of the genetic and exposure-history diversity represented arose from few donors.

Only in-frame clones appear in the TCRdb table, and some are missing; sequencing was by immunoSEQ multiplex PCR. The repertoire has approximately 1,000,000 clones, around three quarters of them found once; the top ten carry 0.89%. V lost 5 bases, J lost 6 bases, and 12 bases stayed unmatched. CDR3 length: 16 residues. The V gene's germline CDR1 is MNHEY and CDR2 SMNVEV (reference sequence). This TCR was recovered from a man younger than 30 in good health. Some clones in this sample may be carry-over from other donors' samples. The source material was memory CD4+ T cells from PBMCs. Subset indicated: CD45RA-negative fraction. The gene calls are TRBV27 and TRBJ2-1; 8 bases map to TRBD1. Here the CDR3 DNA reads TGTGCCAGCAGTCAAGCCCCCCCGGACAGGGTCAATGAGCAGTTCTTC. Translation: CASSQAPPDRVNEQFF.